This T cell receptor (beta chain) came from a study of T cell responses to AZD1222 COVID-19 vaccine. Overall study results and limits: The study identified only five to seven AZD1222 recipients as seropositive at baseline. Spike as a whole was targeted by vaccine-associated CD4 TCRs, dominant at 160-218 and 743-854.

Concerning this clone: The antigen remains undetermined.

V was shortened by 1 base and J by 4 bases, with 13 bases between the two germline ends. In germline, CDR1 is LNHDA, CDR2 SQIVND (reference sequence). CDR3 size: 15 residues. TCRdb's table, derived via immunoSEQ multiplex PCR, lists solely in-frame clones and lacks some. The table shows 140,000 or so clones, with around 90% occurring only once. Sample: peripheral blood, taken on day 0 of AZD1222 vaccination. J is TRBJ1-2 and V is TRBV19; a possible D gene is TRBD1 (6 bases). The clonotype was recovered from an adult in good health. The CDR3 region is CASSIVQGTLYGYTF. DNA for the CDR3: TGTGCCAGTAGTATAGTGCAGGGGACGCTCTATGGCTACACCTTC.